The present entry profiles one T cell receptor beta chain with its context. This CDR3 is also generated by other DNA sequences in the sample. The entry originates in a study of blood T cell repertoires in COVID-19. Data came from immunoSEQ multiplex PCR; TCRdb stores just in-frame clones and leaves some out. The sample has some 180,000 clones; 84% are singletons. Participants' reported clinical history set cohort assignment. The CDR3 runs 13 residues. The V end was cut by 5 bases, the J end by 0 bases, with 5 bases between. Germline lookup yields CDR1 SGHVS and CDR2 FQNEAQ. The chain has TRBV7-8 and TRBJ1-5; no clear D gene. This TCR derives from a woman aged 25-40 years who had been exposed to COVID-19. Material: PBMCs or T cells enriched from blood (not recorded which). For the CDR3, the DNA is TGTGCCAGCAGCCCAATTAGCAATCAGCCCCAGCATTTT. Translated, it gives CASSPISNQPQHF.